This TCR beta chain appears in the sequencing data of a study of OX40 agonist ivuxolimab in advanced cancers. Study-level background: Averaging 60 years in age, with a range of roughly 23 to 85, the cohort was around 83% male.

V was cut by 3 bases and J by 3 bases, with 8 bases left in between. The CDR3 extends over 14 amino acids. Germline-derived CDR1 and CDR2 are LNHDA and SQIVND (reference sequence). The protocol was immunoSEQ multiplex PCR, while the TCRdb copy is restricted to in-frame clones and leaves out a portion. The data hold approximately 28,000 clones, with approximately 81% observed a single time. J is TRBJ2-2 and V is TRBV19, with D perhaps TRBD2 (5 bases). The sample consisted of CD4+ or CD8+ T cells sorted from blood, taken in a trial of the OX40 agonist ivuxolimab. The clonotype comes from an adult with an advanced solid tumor such as melanoma, head and neck, liver or kidney cancer. CDR3 loop: CASSISDYTGELFF. CDR3 sequence (DNA): TGTGCCAGTAGTATTTCGGACTACACCGGGGAGCTGTTTTTT.